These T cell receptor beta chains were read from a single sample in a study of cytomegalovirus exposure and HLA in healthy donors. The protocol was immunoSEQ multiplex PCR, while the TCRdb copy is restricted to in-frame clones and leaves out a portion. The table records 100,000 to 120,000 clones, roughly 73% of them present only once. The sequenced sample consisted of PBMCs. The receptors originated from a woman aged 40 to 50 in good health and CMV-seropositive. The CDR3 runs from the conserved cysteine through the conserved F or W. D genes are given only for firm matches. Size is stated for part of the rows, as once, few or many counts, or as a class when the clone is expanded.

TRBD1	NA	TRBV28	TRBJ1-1	CASSRTGGASTEAFF	TGTGCCAGCAGTCGGACAGGGGGCGCGAGCACTGAAGCTTTCTTT
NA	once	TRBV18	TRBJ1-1	CASSGIQGENTEAFF	TGTGCCAGCTCAGGGATACAGGGAGAGAACACTGAAGCTTTCTTT
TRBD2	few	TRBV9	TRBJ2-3	CASSVGTSGGYTDTQYF	TGTGCCAGCAGCGTAGGGACTAGCGGGGGGTACACAGATACGCAGTATTTT
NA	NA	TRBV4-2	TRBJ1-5	CASSQGILETAHQPQHF	TGTGCCAGCAGCCAAGGGATTCTGGAGACAGCCCATCAGCCCCAGCATTTT
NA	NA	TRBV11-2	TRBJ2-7	CASSQTGFYEQYF	TGTGCCAGCAGCCAAACAGGCTTCTACGAGCAGTACTTC
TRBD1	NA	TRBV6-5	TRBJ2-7	CASSYVAGGSYEQYF	TGTGCCAGCAGTTACGTGGCAGGGGGCTCCTACGAGCAGTACTTC
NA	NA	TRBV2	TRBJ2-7	CASSVMGGADEQYF	TGTGCCAGCAGTGTGATGGGGGGTGCGGACGAGCAGTACTTC
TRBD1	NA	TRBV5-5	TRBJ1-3	CASSSGGSGNTIYF	TGTGCCAGCAGCTCAGGGGGCTCTGGAAACACCATATATTTT
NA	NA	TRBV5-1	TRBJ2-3	CASSLEGLAGDTQYF	TGCGCCAGCAGCTTGGAGGGGCTCGCTGGGGATACGCAGTATTTT
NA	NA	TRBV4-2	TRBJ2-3	CASSPRLYGGGGDTQYF	TGTGCCAGCAGCCCCCGACTTTATGGGGGGGGCGGGGATACGCAGTATTTT
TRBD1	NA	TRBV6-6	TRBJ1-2	CASSYSSRGDGYTF	TGTGCCAGCAGTTACTCGAGCAGGGGGGATGGCTACACCTTC
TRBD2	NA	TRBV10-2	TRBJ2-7	CASSESGGAYEQYF	TGCGCCAGCAGTGAGAGCGGGGGGGCCTACGAGCAGTACTTC
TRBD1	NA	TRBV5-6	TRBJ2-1	CASLGQGAVDEQFF	TGTGCCAGCTTAGGACAGGGGGCTGTTGATGAGCAGTTCTTC
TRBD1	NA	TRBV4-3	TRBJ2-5	CASSQGDRGLETQYF	TGCGCCAGCAGCCAAGGAGACAGGGGGCTGGAGACCCAGTACTTC
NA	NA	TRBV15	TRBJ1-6	CATGFYRAQSPLHF	TGTGCCACCGGATTTTACAGGGCTCAATCACCCCTCCACTTT
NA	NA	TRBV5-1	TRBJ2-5	CASSVSETQYF	TGCGCCAGCAGCGTGTCGGAGACCCAGTACTTC
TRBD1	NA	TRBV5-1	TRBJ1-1	CASKEGAGASNTEAFF	TGCGCCAGCAAGGAGGGGGCAGGCGCCTCGAACACTGAAGCTTTCTTT
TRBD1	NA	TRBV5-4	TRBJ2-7	CASSPGQGSYEQYF	TGTGCCAGCAGCCCGGGACAGGGCTCCTACGAGCAGTACTTC